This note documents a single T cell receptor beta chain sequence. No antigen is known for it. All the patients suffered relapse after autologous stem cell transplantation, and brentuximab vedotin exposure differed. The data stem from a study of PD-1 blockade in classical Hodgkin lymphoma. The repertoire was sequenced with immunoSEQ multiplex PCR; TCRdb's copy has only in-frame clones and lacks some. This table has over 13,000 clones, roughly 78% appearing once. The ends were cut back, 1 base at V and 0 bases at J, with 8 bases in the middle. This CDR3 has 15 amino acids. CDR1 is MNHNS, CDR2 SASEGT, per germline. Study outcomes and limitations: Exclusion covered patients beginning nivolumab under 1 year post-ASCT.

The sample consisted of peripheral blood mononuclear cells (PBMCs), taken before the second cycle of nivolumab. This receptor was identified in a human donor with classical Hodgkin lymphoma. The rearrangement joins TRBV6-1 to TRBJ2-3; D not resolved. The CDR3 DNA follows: TGTGCCAGCAGTGAAGGAGTCAGAAGCACAGATACGCAGTATTTT. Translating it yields CASSEGVRSTDTQYF.